The 3 T cell receptor beta chains below were found in one sample sequenced in a study of OX40 agonist ivuxolimab in advanced cancers. Produced via immunoSEQ multiplex PCR; TCRdb's table is partial and in-frame only. Of around 18,000 clones listed, 80% to 90% are singletons. This sample comprised CD4+ or CD8+ T cells sorted from blood, obtained in a trial of the OX40 agonist ivuxolimab. The receptors derive from an adult with an advanced solid tumor such as melanoma, head and neck, liver or kidney cancer.

The V gene is TRBV2, the J gene TRBJ1-4; the match to TRBD1 covers 12 bases. The CDR3 is 17 amino acids. CDR1 and CDR2 from the germline V gene are SNHLY and FYNNEI. Unmatched junction bases numbered 12, after V lost 6 bases and J lost 7 bases. CDR3 coding DNA: TGTGCCAGCAGCGATACGTTTGGGACAGGGGGCTTTGAAAAACTGTTTTTT. Encoded protein: CASSDTFGTGGFEKLFF.

The chain joins TRBV2 to TRBJ2-2; the match to TRBD1 covers 12 bases. V lost 4 bases to trimming and J lost 5 bases; unmatched junction nucleotides: 5. Germline values: CDR1 SNHLY, CDR2 FYNNEI. The CDR3 is 16 residues long. The CDR3 coding sequence is TGTGCCAGCAGTGGAGGGGACAGGGGGCCGACCGGGGAGCTGTTTTTT. This codes for CASSGGDRGPTGELFF. Together with reference TRBV2 and TRBJ2-2, the CDR3 gives the full variable domain: EPEVTQTPSHQVTQMGQEVILRCVPISNHLYFYWYRQILGQKVEFLVSFYNNEISEKSEIFDDQFSVERPDGSNFTLKIRSTKLEDSAMYFCASSGGDRGPTGELFFGEGSRLTVL.

The gene calls are TRBV10-2 and TRBJ2-3; a weak D match, TRBD2 (5 bases). The germline V gene encodes CDR1 WSHSY and CDR2 SAAADI. The CDR3 sequence is 15 residues long. V lost 3 bases and J 1 base, leaving 11 bases between the germline ends. CDR3 in amino acids: CASSDRLSGTDTQYF. The CDR3 DNA sequence: TGCGCCAGCAGTGATAGACTAAGCGGCACAGATACGCAGTATTTT.